This T cell receptor beta chain was recovered during a study of post-analysis software for immune sequencing data. Whole-study results and caveats: Controls had lower frequencies than patients of about 5 TRBV segments, which included TRBV5-6, TRBV5-1 and TRBV20-1.

TCR beta cDNA libraries included unique molecular identifiers. Using its own MiXCR run on the PCR reads, TCRdb lists one record per CDR3 protein. Counted here are some 450,000 distinct CDR3 sequences, roughly 45% occurring once; the ten biggest clones make up 9% to 13%. This clonotype has only a few counts. What it recognizes is unknown. The CDR3 is 12 amino acids. Between the trimmed V and J ends, which lost 2 bases and 4 bases, there was a span of 7 bases. The germline gives CDR1 SGHRS, CDR2 YFSETQ. The TCR was taken from a girl under 18 with multiple sclerosis. V gene TRBV5-1 combines with J gene TRBJ2-7; no reliable D call. Sequenced material: blood. This chain's CDR3 is CASSFGNYEQYF. The CDR3 region has the DNA TGCGCCAGCAGCTTCGGAAATTACGAGCAGTACTTC.